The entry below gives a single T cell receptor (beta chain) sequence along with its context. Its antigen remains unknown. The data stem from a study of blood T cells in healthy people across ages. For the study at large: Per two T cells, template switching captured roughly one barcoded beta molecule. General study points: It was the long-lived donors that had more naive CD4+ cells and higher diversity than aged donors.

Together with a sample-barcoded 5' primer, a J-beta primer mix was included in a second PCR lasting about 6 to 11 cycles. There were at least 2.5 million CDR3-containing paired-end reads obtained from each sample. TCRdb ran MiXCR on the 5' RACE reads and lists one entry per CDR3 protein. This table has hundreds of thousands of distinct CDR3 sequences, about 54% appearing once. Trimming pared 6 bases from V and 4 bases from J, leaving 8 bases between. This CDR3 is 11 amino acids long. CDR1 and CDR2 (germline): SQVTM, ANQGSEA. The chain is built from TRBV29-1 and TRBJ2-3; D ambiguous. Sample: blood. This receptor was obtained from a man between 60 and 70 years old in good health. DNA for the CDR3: TGCAGCGTAAGGAGCGCAGATACGCAGTATTTT. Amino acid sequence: CSVRSADTQYF.